This T cell receptor beta chain was captured by sequencing in a study of T cells in Graves' hyperthyroidism and ophthalmopathy. CDR3 length: 15 amino acids. The J segment lost 2 bases and the V segment lost 4 bases, leaving 6 bases of the junction unmatched. Germline loops: CDR1 WSHSY, CDR2 SAAADI. The source material, RNA transcripts, was used to amplify TCR beta CDR3 regions. HTBI primers were used for first-round RT-PCR of the TCR CDR3. TCRdb used MiXCR to reprocess the multiplex PCR reads, holding one entry per CDR3 protein. Counted here are 350,000 to 450,000 distinct CDR3 sequences, about a sixth occurring once; the ten biggest clones make up around a third.

Sequencing was done on a sample of blood. V usage is TRBV10-2 and J usage is TRBJ2-7, with 9 bases aligning to TRBD2. This TCR came from a woman between 25 and 40 years old with Graves' hyperthyroidism that later progressed to Graves' ophthalmopathy. This chain's CDR3 is CASSGELAGTYEQYF. CDR3 DNA sequence: TGCGCCAGCAGTGGTGAACTAGCGGGTACCTACGAGCAGTACTTC.